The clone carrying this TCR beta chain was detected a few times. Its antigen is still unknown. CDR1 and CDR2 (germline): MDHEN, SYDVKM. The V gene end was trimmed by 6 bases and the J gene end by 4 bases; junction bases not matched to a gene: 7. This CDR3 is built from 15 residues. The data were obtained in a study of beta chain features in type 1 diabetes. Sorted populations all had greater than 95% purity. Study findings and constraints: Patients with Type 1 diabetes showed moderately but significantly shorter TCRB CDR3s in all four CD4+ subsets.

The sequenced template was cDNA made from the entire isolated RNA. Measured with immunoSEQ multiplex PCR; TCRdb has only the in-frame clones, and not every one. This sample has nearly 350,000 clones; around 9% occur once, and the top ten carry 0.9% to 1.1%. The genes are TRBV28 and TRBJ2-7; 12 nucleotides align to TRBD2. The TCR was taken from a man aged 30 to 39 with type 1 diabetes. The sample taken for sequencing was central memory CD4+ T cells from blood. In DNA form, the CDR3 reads TGTGCCAGCAGCCCTGCCGGGACTAGCGGGTACGAGCAGTACTTC. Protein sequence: CASSPAGTSGYEQYF. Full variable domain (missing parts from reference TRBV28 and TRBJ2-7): DVKVTQSSRYLVKRTGEKVFLECVQDMDHENMFWYRQDPGLGLRLIYFSYDVKMKEKGDIPEGYSVSREKKERFSLILESASTNQTSMYLCASSPAGTSGYEQYFGPGTRLTVT.